Reported below is one T cell receptor (beta chain). This entry is derived from a study of regulatory T cells in long-lasting Graves disease. iRepertoire HTBI primers and Arm-PCR of CDR3 regions built TCR beta libraries. In TCRdb, the multiplex PCR reads were re-called with MiXCR into one record per CDR3 protein. The sample consists of some 330,000 distinct CDR3 sequences, approximately 12% of them appearing once. Time point given: newly diagnosed GD, antithyroid drugs for less than 3 months. The TCR library was made from RNA that had been extracted from PBMCs in TRIzol. This sample was shared with a second study, whose subject was T cells in Graves' hyperthyroidism and ophthalmopathy.

This TCR was recovered from a woman between 18 and 30 years old with Graves disease. This specimen was peripheral blood mononuclear cells (PBMCs), taken at new diagnosis, from a patient treated with antithyroid drugs.

CDR3 coding DNA: TGTGCCAGTAGTTGGATCCTAGCGGAACACAATGAGCAGTTCTTC. It is translated as CASSWILAEHNEQFF. The chain recombines TRBV19 with TRBJ2-1, with 7 bases aligning to TRBD2. The V gene's germline CDR1 is LNHDA and CDR2 SQIVND (reference sequence). Trimming cost V 5 bases and J 5 bases; bases outside gene matches: 9. The CDR3 is made up of 15 amino acids.